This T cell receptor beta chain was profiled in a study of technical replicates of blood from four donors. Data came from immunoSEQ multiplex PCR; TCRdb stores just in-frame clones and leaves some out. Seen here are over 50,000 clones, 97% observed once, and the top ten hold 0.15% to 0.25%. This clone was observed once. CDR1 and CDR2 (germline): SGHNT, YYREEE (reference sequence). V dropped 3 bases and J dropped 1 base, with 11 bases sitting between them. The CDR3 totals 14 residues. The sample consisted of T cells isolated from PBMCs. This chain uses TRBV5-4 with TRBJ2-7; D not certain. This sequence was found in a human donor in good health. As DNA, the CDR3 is TGTGCCAGCAGCTCCCGACAAGGTTCCTACGAGCAGTACTTC. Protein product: CASSSRQGSYEQYF.